Below are 7 T cell receptor beta chains sequenced from a single sample in a study of OX40 agonist ivuxolimab in advanced cancers. TCRdb keeps only in-frame clones here, not all; method: immunoSEQ multiplex PCR. This sample has 45,000 to 65,000 clones, with approximately 86% found just once. The sample consisted of CD4+ or CD8+ T cells sorted from blood, taken in a trial of the OX40 agonist ivuxolimab. The receptors here all came from an adult with an advanced solid tumor such as melanoma, head and neck, liver or kidney cancer.

Relative to its sample, this clone is large. The rearrangement links TRBV11-2 to TRBJ1-2, with D possibly being TRBD1 (5 bases). The CDR3 spans 14 residues. Trimming took off 1 base at V and 5 bases at J, with 11 bases between the two ends. Germline-derived CDR1 and CDR2 are SGHAT and FQNNGV. The CDR3 bases are TGTGCCAGCAGCTTAGGGCAGGGTGGATATGGCTACACCTTC. Protein sequence: CASSLGQGGYGYTF. Supplemented by reference TRBV11-2 and TRBJ1-2, the full variable domain reads EAGVAQSPRYKIIEKRQSVAFWCNPISGHATLYWYQQILGQGPKLLIQFQNNGVVDDSQLPKDRFSAERLKGVDSTLKIQPAKLEDSAVYLCASSLGQGGYGYTFGSGTRLTVV.

The rearrangement uses TRBV7-3 and TRBJ2-5; 7 positions agree with TRBD2. The CDR3 has 14 amino acids. Germline V CDR1 and CDR2: SGHTA, FQGTGA. After removal of 5 bases from V and 5 bases from J, the junction contained 8 bases not matched to a gene. CDR3 loop: CASSPSGGWETQYF. The CDR3 nucleotides are TGTGCCAGCAGCCCTAGCGGTGGCTGGGAGACCCAGTACTTC. Combining the CDR3 with reference TRBV7-3 and TRBJ2-5 gives the whole variable domain GAGVSQTPSNKVTEKGKYVELRCDPISGHTALYWYRQSLGQGPEFLIYFQGTGAADDSGLPNDRFFAVRPEGSVSTLKIQRTERGDSAVYLCASSPSGGWETQYFGPGTRLLVL.

Details on this clone: This CDR3 is also generated by other DNA sequences in the sample. The chain is built from TRBV19 and TRBJ1-5, with D hard to call. With 3 bases removed from V and 0 bases from J, the gap between germline ends came to 6 bases. The CDR3 consists of 14 residues. Per germline, CDR1 LNHDA and CDR2 SQIVND (reference sequence). CDR3 residues: CASSIRDSNQPQHF. The CDR3 DNA reads TGTGCCAGTAGTATTCGGGATAGCAATCAGCCCCAGCATTTT.

This clone appeared once. The V and J genes are TRBV30 and TRBJ2-2; 7 bases fit TRBD1. The CDR3 contains 14 residues. Germline V gene sequence: CDR1 GTSNPN, CDR2 SVGIG (reference sequence). V trimming: 3 bases; J trimming: 2 bases; junction bases outside the gene matches: 3. The CDR3, as DNA: TGTGCCTGGAGAGGGGGCCCTAACACCGGGGAGCTGTTTTTT. Amino acids: CAWRGGPNTGELFF.

In this sample, this clone turned up a few times. The chain links TRBV19 to TRBJ1-4, with 7 nucleotides matching TRBD1. The CDR3 spans 18 residues. Germline-derived CDR1 and CDR2 are LNHDA and SQIVND (reference sequence). V was clipped by 7 bases and J by 7 bases; unmatched bases: 21. The DNA for the CDR3 is TGTGCCAGTACCGAGACAGGGAGCGGAGGCGCGAGAGGTGAAAAACTGTTTTTT. Translation: CASTETGSGGARGEKLFF.

This chain uses TRBV9 with TRBJ1-2; possible D gene TRBD1, 6 bases. The germline V gene encodes CDR1 SGDLS and CDR2 YYNGEE. This CDR3 is 16 amino acids long. The germline V and J ends were trimmed by 1 base and 3 bases, with 16 bases remaining between them. The CDR3 loop reads CASSVPGQEFDYGYTF. Written as DNA, the CDR3 is TGTGCCAGCAGCGTACCGGGACAAGAATTTGACTATGGCTACACCTTC.

This chain joins TRBV6-5 and TRBJ2-3, with 8 bases aligning to TRBD2. Unmatched junction bases numbered 5, after V lost 4 bases and J lost 2 bases. The germline CDR1 and CDR2 sequences are MNHEY and SVGAGI. The CDR3 contains 15 residues. CDR3 DNA: TGTGCCAGCAGTTCGACTAGCGATAACACAGATACGCAGTATTTT. Translated, it gives CASSSTSDNTDTQYF.